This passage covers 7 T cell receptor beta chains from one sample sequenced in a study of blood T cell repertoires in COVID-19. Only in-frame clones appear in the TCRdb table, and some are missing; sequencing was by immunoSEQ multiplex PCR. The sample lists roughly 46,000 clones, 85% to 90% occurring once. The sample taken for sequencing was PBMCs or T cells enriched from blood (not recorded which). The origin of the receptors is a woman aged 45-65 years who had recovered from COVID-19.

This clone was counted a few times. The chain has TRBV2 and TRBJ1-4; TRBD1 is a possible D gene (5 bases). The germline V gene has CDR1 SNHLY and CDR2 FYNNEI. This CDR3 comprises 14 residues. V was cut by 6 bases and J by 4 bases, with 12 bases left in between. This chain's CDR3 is CASRRQGVNEKLFF. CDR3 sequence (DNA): TGTGCCAGCAGGCGGCAGGGCGTTAATGAAAAACTGTTTTTT.

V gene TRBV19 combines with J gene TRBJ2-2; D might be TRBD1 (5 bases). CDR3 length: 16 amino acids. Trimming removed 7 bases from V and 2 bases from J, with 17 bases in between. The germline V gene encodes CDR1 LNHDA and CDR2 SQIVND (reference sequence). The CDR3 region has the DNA TGTGCCAGTACCTCAGGGCGCGGAGTTAACACCGGGGAGCTGTTTTTT. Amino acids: CASTSGRGVNTGELFF.

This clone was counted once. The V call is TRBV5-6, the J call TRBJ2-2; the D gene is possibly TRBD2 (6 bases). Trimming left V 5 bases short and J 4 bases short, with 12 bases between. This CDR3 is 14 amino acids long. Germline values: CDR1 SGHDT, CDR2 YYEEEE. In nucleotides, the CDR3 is TGTGCCAGCAGTCCGAGGGAGGTCACCGGGGAGCTGTTTTTT. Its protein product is CASSPREVTGELFF.

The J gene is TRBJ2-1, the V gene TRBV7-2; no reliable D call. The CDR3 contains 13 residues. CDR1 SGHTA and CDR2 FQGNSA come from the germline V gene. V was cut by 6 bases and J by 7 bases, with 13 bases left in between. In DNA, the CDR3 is TGTGCCAGCAGACTAATAACTGGGAATGAGCAGTTCTTC. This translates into CASRLITGNEQFF.

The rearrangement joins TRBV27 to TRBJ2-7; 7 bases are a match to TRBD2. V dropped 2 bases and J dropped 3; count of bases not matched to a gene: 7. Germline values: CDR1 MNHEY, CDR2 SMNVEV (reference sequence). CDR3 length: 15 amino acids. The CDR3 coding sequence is TGTGCCAGCAGTTTAAGCGGCGGGGGAAACTACGAGCAGTACTTC. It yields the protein CASSLSGGGNYEQYF.

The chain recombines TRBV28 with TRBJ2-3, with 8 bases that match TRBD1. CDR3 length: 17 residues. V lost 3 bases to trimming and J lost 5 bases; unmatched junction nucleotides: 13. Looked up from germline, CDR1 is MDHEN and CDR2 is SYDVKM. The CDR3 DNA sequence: TGTGCCAGCAGTTTTGTTGGCGCGACAGGGGTTAGAGATACGCAGTATTTT. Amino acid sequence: CASSFVGATGVRDTQYF.

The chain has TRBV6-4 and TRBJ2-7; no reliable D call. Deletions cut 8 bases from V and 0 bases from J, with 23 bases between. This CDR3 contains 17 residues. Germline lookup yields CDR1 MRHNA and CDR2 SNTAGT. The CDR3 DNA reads TGTGCCAGCGCCCTGCAAACTCAAACGAACTTCTCCTACGAGCAGTACTTC. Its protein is CASALQTQTNFSYEQYF.